This TCR beta chain was retrieved from a study of response to subunit inactivated influenza vaccine. Germline CDR1 reads ENHRY; CDR2 reads SYGVKD. This CDR3 is built from 13 residues. Deletions cut 0 bases from V and 2 bases from J, with 4 bases between. TCRdb reanalysed the RT-PCR reads using MiXCR and keeps one entry per CDR3 protein. The sample has 500,000 to 600,000 distinct CDR3 sequences; about 8% are singletons. The receptor was derived from a man between 50 and 69 years old who received an inactivated influenza vaccine. The V gene is TRBV10-3, the J gene TRBJ1-2; D not resolved. The sample in question was PBMCs from blood, obtained 23 months after vaccination. In DNA, the CDR3 is TGTGCCATCAGTGAGTCAGGGAACTATGGCTACACCTTC. It is translated as CAISESGNYGYTF.